This entry is about one T cell receptor (beta chain). Its antigen is unknown. The V segment lost 0 bases and the J segment 10 bases; nucleotides outside the gene matches: 10. The CDR3 has 16 residues. The germline gives CDR1 SGDLS, CDR2 YYNGEE. This record comes from a study of shared clonotypes between healthy human individuals. Study-wide findings and caveats: Although depth was large, rarefaction showed that sequencing of the sorted subsets was incomplete.

Only CD45RO-negative cells positively selected for CCR7 counted as naive CD8 cells, so terminally differentiated effector memory CD45RA+ cells were excluded. Source study methods: ImmunoSEQ yielded junction-only sequences lacking quality scores, so filtering differed. Using immunoSEQ multiplex PCR, the repertoire was profiled, and TCRdb retains in-frame clones only, with some absent. For V, J and clone size, that table is used; D and trimming come from the DNA. The table includes just over 2,000,000 clones, over 85% detected once. The gene calls are TRBV9 and TRBJ2-1, with TRBD2 matching 10 bases. The clonotype was recovered from a man in his late teens or twenties in good health. Sequences were obtained from naive CD8+ T cells sorted from blood. The CDR3 region has the DNA TGTGCCAGCAGCGTAGCCCTAGCGGGAGAATGGGGGGAGCAGTTCTTC. Protein sequence: CASSVALAGEWGEQFF.